This record covers a single T cell receptor (beta chain). Its antigen is undetermined. Germline assignment: CDR1 SGHVS and CDR2 FQNEAQ. The CDR3 is 13 residues long. The ends were cut back, 5 bases at V and 9 bases at J, with 14 bases in the middle. The data stem from a study of radiation and T cells in renal cell carcinoma. Study summary: Nephrectomy followed 15 Gy stereotactic body radiation by 4 weeks. Findings and limits, study-wide: Top tumor clonotypes rose in blood 2 weeks post-radiation, then contracted.

The time point: baseline pretreatment blood. Indicated treatment: 15 Gy SBRT to primary tumor, nephrectomy 4 weeks later. After SBRT, blood was collected at 2 and 4 weeks, plus baseline. Clear cell pathology was present in this patient's renal cell carcinoma. The data were produced by immunoSEQ multiplex PCR, yet TCRdb's version contains in-frame clones alone and is incomplete. The sample holds some 22,000 clones; approximately 80% are singletons and the top ten take about 40%. This TCR was sampled from a man in his sixties with renal cell carcinoma. Source: blood, taken from a patient whose treatment included radiotherapy and nephrectomy. The V call is TRBV7-8, the J call TRBJ2-1, with a possible D match to TRBD2 (6 bases). Here the CDR3 DNA reads TGTGCCAGCAGCCGCACGGGAGCGCGTGAGCAGTTCTTC. It specifies CASSRTGAREQFF.